This passage covers 25 T cell receptor beta chains from one sample sequenced in a study of beta chain features in type 1 diabetes (dated by TCRdb to the late 2010s). Library creation used the immunoSEQ multiplex PCR assay. The High Capacity cDNA Reverse Transcription Kit was used to reverse transcribe all of the isolated RNA, meaning that expressed TCRB transcripts were what got sequenced. TCRdb carries this immuneACCESS record with in-frame sequences only. Its versions omit some clonotypes, under half of them owing to an unresolved V gene in the studies checked, with the rest unexplained. This sample is represented by under 400,000 clones; around 20% of them were singletons. In total, the top ten clones hold 0.044% of the sample. What was sequenced was naive CD4+ T cells from blood. According to the study, the label for this sample's cell subset or site signals: true naive CD4+ T cells. These receptors were obtained from a woman between 18 and 29 years old in good health.

This clone has a handful of counts. V is TRBV29-1 and J is TRBJ2-4, with D possibly TRBD2 on 6 matching bases. Germline V gene lookup returns CDR1 SQVTM and CDR2 ANQGSEA. This CDR3 spans 17 amino acids. Trimming removed 1 base from V and 1 base from J, with 17 bases in between. The CDR3, as DNA: TGCAGCGTTGAAGGGTGGTCCGGCGGGACTGCCAAAAACATTCAGTACTTC. Translated: CSVEGWSGGTAKNIQYF. Using reference TRBV29-1 and TRBJ2-4 for the parts outside the CDR3, the full variable domain is SAVISQKPSRDICQRGTSLTIQCQVDSQVTMMFWYRQQPGQSLTLIATANQGSEATYESGFVIDKFPISRPNLTFSTLTVSNMSPEDSSIYLCSVEGWSGGTAKNIQYFGAGTRLSVL.

V is TRBV20-1 and J is TRBJ2-4; D is perhaps TRBD2 (6 bases). Germline CDR1 DFQATT, CDR2 SNEGSKA (reference sequence). Trimming took off 6 bases at V and 11 bases at J, with 14 bases between the two ends. CDR3 length equals 11 residues. DNA for the CDR3: TGCAGTGCGCCGACTAGGGGATTTCAGTACTTC. Translation: CSAPTRGFQYF.

This clone was observed a handful of times. The rearrangement uses TRBV4-1 and TRBJ1-2; TRBD1 matches 7 bases. With V trimmed by 2 bases and J by 8 bases, 8 bases remained unmatched. Per the germline V gene, CDR1 is MGHRA and CDR2 is YSYEKL. This CDR3 has 14 residues. The CDR3 nucleotides are TGCGCCAGCAGCCAAAACAGGGGTAGGGAGGGCTACACCTTC. This gives the protein CASSQNRGREGYTF.

This rearrangement joins TRBV6-1 to TRBJ1-5; 7 positions agree with TRBD1. The CDR3 has 15 residues. The germline CDR1 and CDR2 sequences are MNHNS and SASEGT. Trimming cost V 0 bases and J 5 bases; bases outside gene matches: 4. The CDR3 loop reads CASSEASGGYQPQHF. The CDR3 DNA reads as TGTGCCAGCAGTGAAGCGTCAGGGGGTTATCAGCCCCAGCATTTT.

The rearrangement uses TRBV29-1 and TRBJ1-5; D call uncertain. The germline V and J ends were trimmed by 6 bases and 5 bases, with 8 bases remaining between them. Germline values: CDR1 SQVTM, CDR2 ANQGSEA. The CDR3 totals 11 residues. The CDR3 reads CSVGGDQPQHF. The CDR3 DNA sequence: TGCAGCGTGGGAGGCGATCAGCCCCAGCATTTT. The full variable domain, with the rest looked up from reference TRBV29-1 and TRBJ1-5, is SAVISQKPSRDICQRGTSLTIQCQVDSQVTMMFWYRQQPGQSLTLIATANQGSEATYESGFVIDKFPISRPNLTFSTLTVSNMSPEDSSIYLCSVGGDQPQHFGDGTRLSIL.

The table lists this clone with a few counts. The chain joins TRBV5-6 to TRBJ2-5, with D perhaps matching TRBD2 (6 bases). V lost 0 bases and J 5 bases, leaving 11 bases between the germline ends. CDR1 is SGHDT, CDR2 YYEEEE, per germline. The length of the CDR3 is 14 residues. The CDR3 loop is CASSLVGGKETQYF. CDR3 sequence (DNA): TGTGCCAGCAGCTTGGTCGGGGGAAAGGAGACCCAGTACTTC.

This clone has a handful of counts. The V call is TRBV30, the J call TRBJ2-3; tentative D call: TRBD1 (6 bases). CDR1 GTSNPN and CDR2 SVGIG come from the germline V gene (reference sequence). The CDR3 runs to 15 residues. Trimming removed 4 bases from V and 0 bases from J, with 14 bases in between. The CDR3 loop reads CAWKWDTRSTDTQYF. The DNA of the CDR3 is TGTGCCTGGAAATGGGACACCCGTAGCACAGATACGCAGTATTTT.

This clone has a handful of counts. The sample contains more than one DNA sequence encoding this CDR3. The chain is built from TRBV7-9 and TRBJ1-2; weak D call: TRBD1 (5 bases). With 5 bases removed from V and 3 bases from J, the gap between germline ends came to 7 bases. Germline V gives CDR1 SEHNR, CDR2 FQNEAQ (reference sequence). The length of the CDR3 is 12 residues. CDR3 sequence reads: CASSPGDYGYTF. The CDR3 DNA sequence: TGTGCCAGCAGCCCGGGGGACTATGGCTACACCTTC. Filled out from reference TRBV7-9 and TRBJ1-2, the complete variable domain reads DTGVSQNPRHKITKRGQNVTFRCDPISEHNRLYWYRQTLGQGPEFLTYFQNEAQLEKSRLLSDRFSAERPKGSFSTLEIQRTEQGDSAMYLCASSPGDYGYTFGSGTRLTVV.

This sequence joins TRBV7-9 and TRBJ2-1; 9 positions agree with TRBD2. V was pared by 8 bases and J by 4 bases, with 3 bases of the junction left unmatched. The CDR3 consists of 13 residues. Germline loops: CDR1 SEHNR, CDR2 FQNEAQ (reference sequence). The CDR3 DNA is TGTGCCAGCCGTAGCGGGGGATACAATGAGCAGTTCTTC. As protein: CASRSGGYNEQFF.

The table lists this clone with a few counts. The CDR3 DNA follows: TGCGCCAGCAGCTTGGAATCGGCGGGGATTTACGAGCAGTACTTC. It translates to CASSLESAGIYEQYF. The V and J genes are TRBV5-1 and TRBJ2-7; a possible D gene is TRBD2 (6 bases). From germline, CDR1 is SGHRS and CDR2 YFSETQ. The length of the CDR3 is 15 residues. Trimming left V 0 bases short and J 4 bases short, with 14 bases between.

The rearrangement joins TRBV7-3 to TRBJ1-1; no clear D. V shed 6 bases and J shed 5 bases, with 7 bases lying between them. Per germline, CDR1 SGHTA and CDR2 FQGTGA. The CDR3 runs to 11 residues. CDR3 in amino acids: CASRTGTEAFF. CDR3 DNA sequence: TGTGCCAGCAGAACCGGGACTGAAGCTTTCTTT. Full variable domain (outside the CDR3, taken from reference TRBV7-3 and TRBJ1-1): GAGVSQTPSNKVTEKGKYVELRCDPISGHTALYWYRQSLGQGPEFLIYFQGTGAADDSGLPNDRFFAVRPEGSVSTLKIQRTERGDSAVYLCASRTGTEAFFGQGTRLTVV.

The chain recombines TRBV9 with TRBJ2-3, with 10 bases lining up with TRBD1. V dropped 3 bases and J dropped 5; count of bases not matched to a gene: 3. The CDR3 length is 14 residues. Germline V gene lookup returns CDR1 SGDLS and CDR2 YYNGEE. The CDR3 loop reads CASSGQGARDTQYF. CDR3 sequence (DNA): TGTGCCAGCAGCGGACAGGGGGCAAGAGATACGCAGTATTTT.

J is TRBJ1-2 and V is TRBV7-9; TRBD1 is a possible D gene (6 bases). Germline-derived CDR1 and CDR2 are SEHNR and FQNEAQ (reference sequence). V was cut by 6 bases and J by 4 bases, with 12 bases left in between. This CDR3 region has 13 residues. The CDR3 reads CASSQGTTYGYTF. CDR3 sequence (DNA): TGTGCCAGCAGTCAGGGGACTACCTATGGCTACACCTTC.

The chain couples TRBV12-5 to TRBJ2-7; D might be TRBD1 (6 bases). This CDR3 is 13 amino acids long. Trimming removed 3 bases at V and 1 base at J, with 7 bases between. CDR1 LGHNT and CDR2 FRNRAP come from the germline V gene. The CDR3 sequence: CASGFGQSYEQYF. CDR3 nucleotide sequence: TGTGCTAGTGGTTTCGGACAGTCCTACGAGCAGTACTTC. The whole variable domain, remainder taken from reference TRBV12-5 and TRBJ2-7, is DARVTQTPRHKVTEMGQEVTMRCQPILGHNTVFWYRQTMMQGLELLAYFRNRAPLDDSGMPKDRFSAEMPDATLATLKIQPSEPRDSAVYFCASGFGQSYEQYFGPGTRLTVT.

The V gene is TRBV5-4, the J gene TRBJ1-6, with TRBD1 matching over 7 bases. With V trimmed by 6 bases and J by 7 bases, 13 bases remained unmatched. The CDR3 runs to 16 residues. Germline CDR1 is SGHNT and CDR2 is YYREEE (reference sequence). The CDR3 region is CASTTRNRGANSPLHF. The CDR3 bases are TGTGCCAGCACCACTCGTAACAGGGGAGCGAATTCACCCCTCCACTTT.

This clone was detected a few times. This chain links TRBV18 with TRBJ2-1; 12 positions agree with TRBD2. Germline V gene lookup returns CDR1 KGHSH and CDR2 LQKENI. The junction had 9 bases not matched to a gene; V was cut back by 6 bases and J by 6 bases. This CDR3 has 16 residues. The CDR3 reads CASSQGLAGTTNEQFF. The CDR3 DNA reads TGTGCCAGCTCCCAAGGACTAGCGGGGACCACCAATGAGCAGTTCTTC. Full variable domain (rest looked up from reference TRBV18 and TRBJ2-1): NAGVMQNPRHLVRRRGQEARLRCSPMKGHSHVYWYRQLPEEGLKFMVYLQKENIIDESGMPKERFSAEFPKEGPSILRIQQVVRGDSAAYFCASSQGLAGTTNEQFFGPGTRLTVL.

The chain is built from TRBV2 and TRBJ2-2; D uncertain. V was shortened by 3 bases and J by 6 bases, with 8 bases between the two germline ends. The CDR3 has 13 amino acids. Germline CDR1 is SNHLY and CDR2 is FYNNEI. CDR3 sequence reads: CASSDARAGELFF. CDR3 in DNA: TGTGCCAGCAGTGACGCCCGGGCCGGGGAGCTGTTTTTT. The whole variable domain, remainder taken from reference TRBV2 and TRBJ2-2, is EPEVTQTPSHQVTQMGQEVILRCVPISNHLYFYWYRQILGQKVEFLVSFYNNEISEKSEIFDDQFSVERPDGSNFTLKIRSTKLEDSAMYFCASSDARAGELFFGEGSRLTVL.

This chain links TRBV5-1 with TRBJ2-1; 12 bases map to TRBD2. The CDR3 loop spans 15 amino acids. Germline CDR1 is SGHRS and CDR2 is YFSETQ. J lost 9 bases, V lost 4 bases, and 8 bases had no gene match. The CDR3 is CASSLAGGPLREQFF. The DNA for the CDR3 is TGCGCCAGCAGCCTAGCGGGGGGGCCACTACGTGAGCAGTTCTTC.

This chain uses TRBV7-3 with TRBJ2-3, with D possibly being TRBD1 (6 bases). V lost 4 bases, J lost 15 bases, and 14 bases lay in between. Germline-derived CDR1 and CDR2 are SGHTA and FQGTGA. This CDR3 is 11 amino acids long. CDR3 DNA sequence: TGTGCCAGCAGCTCACAGGGTCCCCTTTATTTT. Amino acid sequence: CASSSQGPLYF.

The genes are TRBV25-1 and TRBJ1-1; D ambiguous. Germline assignment: CDR1 MGHDK and CDR2 SYGVNS. The CDR3 is made up of 13 amino acids. The germline V and J ends were trimmed by 2 bases and 5 bases, with 9 bases remaining between them. CDR3 nucleotide sequence: TGTGCCAGCAGTGAACAGACGGGGACTGAAGCTTTCTTT. This gives the protein CASSEQTGTEAFF.

This chain links TRBV4-2 with TRBJ2-1, with 9 bases fitting TRBD2. After removal of 0 bases from V and 2 bases from J, the junction contained 5 bases not matched to a gene. CDR1 and CDR2 from the germline V gene are LGHNA and YNFKEQ. The length of the CDR3 is 17 residues. The CDR3 DNA follows: TGTGCCAGCAGCCAAGAGAAAGCGGGGGGACCCTACAATGAGCAGTTCTTC. Its translation: CASSQEKAGGPYNEQFF.

This chain connects TRBV13 to TRBJ1-5; 7 bases are shared with TRBD1. The CDR3 contains 16 residues. V lost 6 bases to trimming and J lost 0 bases; unmatched junction nucleotides: 8. The V gene's germline CDR1 is PRHDT and CDR2 FYEKMQ (reference sequence). This CDR3 is CASSLTGLGSNQPQHF. Written as DNA, the CDR3 is TGTGCCAGCAGTCTGACAGGGTTAGGTAGCAATCAGCCCCAGCATTTT.

V gene TRBV5-1 combines with J gene TRBJ2-6; D might be TRBD1 (6 bases). Germline CDR1 and CDR2: SGHRS and YFSETQ. Between the trimmed V and J ends, which lost 4 bases and 0 bases, there was a span of 14 bases. The CDR3 is made up of 17 amino acids. CDR3 nucleotide sequence: TGCGCCAGCAGCCCAACAGGGTTTCGCTCTGGGGCCAACGTCCTGACTTTC. Encoded protein: CASSPTGFRSGANVLTF.

This chain uses TRBV6-5 with TRBJ2-2, with D maybe TRBD1 (6 bases). The germline V gene encodes CDR1 MNHEY and CDR2 SVGAGI. V shed 9 bases and J shed 1 base, with 9 bases lying between them. The CDR3 loop spans 13 amino acids. Here the CDR3 reads CASQQGNTGELFF. The CDR3 DNA is TGTGCCAGTCAACAGGGGAACACCGGGGAGCTGTTTTTT.

The chain recombines TRBV2 with TRBJ2-2; the D is unclear. The CDR3 is 15 residues long. The germline V gene has CDR1 SNHLY and CDR2 FYNNEI. Trimming stripped 3 bases from V and 0 bases from J, with 8 bases between. CDR3 sequence reads: CASSDETTNTGELFF. The CDR3 region has the DNA TGTGCCAGCAGTGACGAGACAACGAACACCGGGGAGCTGTTTTTT. The full variable domain, in which reference TRBV2 and TRBJ2-2 provide the parts outside the CDR3, is EPEVTQTPSHQVTQMGQEVILRCVPISNHLYFYWYRQILGQKVEFLVSFYNNEISEKSEIFDDQFSVERPDGSNFTLKIRSTKLEDSAMYFCASSDETTNTGELFFGEGSRLTVL.